This T cell receptor (beta chain) was obtained from a study of beta chain features in type 1 diabetes. Turning to the study itself: All samples combined gave 95 million to 130 million sorted cells for examination. Findings and caveats of the study: Compared to healthy donors, patients appeared to have naive, central memory and Treg TCRB repertoires that were more alike.

A CD45RO/CCR7/CD25/CD127/CD95/CD27 panel sorted naive, central memory, regulatory and stem cell-like memory CD4+ cells. In the case of this clone: Its target is not known.

Germline CDR1 reads SGHTA; CDR2 reads FQGNSA. With V trimmed by 5 bases and J by 7 bases, 11 bases remained unmatched. The CDR3 is made up of 16 amino acids. Reverse transcribing all isolated RNA meant expressed TCRB transcripts were sequenced. The average read count of naive, central memory and regulatory T cell samples was around 3.6 million. Sequenced by immunoSEQ multiplex PCR; TCRdb stores in-frame clones only, minus some. The profile shows approximately 150,000 clones, about 9.1% of them singletons. The chain links TRBV7-2 to TRBJ2-2, with 9 bases lining up with TRBD2. The receptor's source is a woman between 18 and 29 years old in good health. What was sequenced was central memory CD4+ T cells from blood. CDR3 nucleotide sequence: TGTGCCAGCAGCCGCGGTGGGCGGGGGGGCAGCGGGGAGCTGTTTTTT. Protein: CASSRGGRGGSGELFF.